The entry that follows covers one T cell receptor beta chain sequence. The source of the sample is a study of cytomegalovirus exposure and HLA in healthy donors. PCR employed 60 Vbeta and 13 Jbeta primers. Assay used: immunoSEQ multiplex PCR; TCRdb lists only in-frame clones, some missing. Counted here are some 130,000 clones, approximately 81% occurring once; the ten biggest clones make up roughly 2%. CDR3 length: 14 amino acids. V lost 2 bases to trimming and J lost 5 bases; unmatched junction nucleotides: 7. Germline loops: CDR1 SGHRS, CDR2 YFSETQ. Specimen: PBMCs. The TCR originated in a man in his late teens or twenties in good health and CMV-seronegative. This sequence joins TRBV5-1 and TRBJ2-7; 7 bases align to TRBD1. The chain's CDR3 is CASSFQGVRDEQYV. The DNA for the CDR3 is TGCGCCAGCAGCTTCCAGGGGGTTCGCGACGAGCAGTACGTC.